A selection of T cell receptor beta chains follows, all from one sample in a study of beta chain features in type 1 diabetes. The data were produced by immunoSEQ multiplex PCR, yet TCRdb's version contains in-frame clones alone and is incomplete. The profile covers about 140,000 clones, with over 8% appearing a single time and 0.65% taken by the ten largest. Sequencing was performed on central memory CD4+ T cells from blood. These receptors all stem from a woman aged 35 to 49 in good health. CDR3s include the opening cysteine and the closing phenylalanine or tryptophan. Fields, in order: J gene, clone size, D gene, V gene, CDR3 protein, CDR3 DNA. The D gene is left open where the match is weak. Part of the rows lack a size; the others show once, few, many or a class for expanded clones.

j_call: TRBJ1-2; clone_size: few; d_call: TRBD1; v_call: TRBV6-5; cdr3_aa: CASSRQGGPNYGYTF; cdr3_nt: TGTGCCAGCAGCCGACAGGGGGGCCCTAACTATGGCTACACCTTC
j_call: TRBJ2-1; clone_size: -; d_call: -; v_call: TRBV27; cdr3_aa: CASRRMGLPWSSYNEQFF; cdr3_nt: TGTGCCAGCAGAAGGATGGGGCTACCTTGGAGCTCCTACAATGAGCAGTTCTTC
j_call: TRBJ1-1; clone_size: few; d_call: TRBD1; v_call: TRBV7-2; cdr3_aa: CASSPRQGTEAFF; cdr3_nt: TGTGCCAGCAGCCCTCGACAGGGAACTGAAGCTTTCTTT
j_call: TRBJ2-3; clone_size: -; d_call: TRBD2; v_call: TRBV5-1; cdr3_aa: CASSLADARGASQYF; cdr3_nt: TGCGCCAGCAGCTTGGCCGATGCGCGGGGGGCTTCGCAGTATTTT
j_call: TRBJ2-1; clone_size: many; d_call: TRBD2; v_call: TRBV29-1; cdr3_aa: CSVEKTSGNEQFF; cdr3_nt: TGCAGCGTTGAAAAAACTAGCGGCAATGAGCAGTTCTTC
j_call: TRBJ2-1; clone_size: many; d_call: -; v_call: TRBV27; cdr3_aa: CASATLNEQFF; cdr3_nt: TGTGCCAGTGCAACCCTAAATGAGCAGTTCTTC
j_call: TRBJ2-5; clone_size: few; d_call: TRBD1; v_call: TRBV7-8; cdr3_aa: CASSLGPFQGALETQYF; cdr3_nt: TGTGCCAGCAGCTTAGGACCCTTTCAGGGGGCCTTGGAGACCCAGTACTTC
j_call: TRBJ2-7; clone_size: few; d_call: TRBD1; v_call: TRBV4-3; cdr3_aa: CASSQEGRWTGGYEQYF; cdr3_nt: TGCGCCAGCAGCCAAGAGGGGAGGTGGACAGGGGGCTACGAGCAGTACTTC
j_call: TRBJ1-1; clone_size: few; d_call: TRBD1; v_call: TRBV10-3; cdr3_aa: CAIRLGTGGLVNTEAFF; cdr3_nt: TGTGCCATCAGATTAGGGACAGGGGGTCTGGTAAACACTGAAGCTTTCTTT
j_call: TRBJ2-7; clone_size: -; d_call: TRBD2; v_call: TRBV9; cdr3_aa: CASSVEASGGASEQYF; cdr3_nt: TGTGCCAGCAGCGTAGAGGCTAGCGGGGGGGCGTCCGAGCAGTACTTC
j_call: TRBJ1-1; clone_size: -; d_call: -; v_call: TRBV12-5; cdr3_aa: CASGFPRLSVAFF; cdr3_nt: TGTGCTAGTGGTTTCCCGCGACTTTCTGTGGCTTTCTTT
j_call: TRBJ1-2; clone_size: few; d_call: -; v_call: TRBV7-2; cdr3_aa: CASSSAGRLAYGYTF; cdr3_nt: TGTGCCAGCAGCTCCGCGGGACGGCTCGCCTATGGCTACACCTTC
j_call: TRBJ1-5; clone_size: few; d_call: TRBD1; v_call: TRBV2; cdr3_aa: CASRIGTVSNQPQHF; cdr3_nt: TGTGCCAGCAGAATTGGGACAGTTAGCAATCAGCCCCAGCATTTT
j_call: TRBJ2-2; clone_size: -; d_call: -; v_call: TRBV7-9; cdr3_aa: CASSVTTETGELFF; cdr3_nt: TGTGCCAGCAGTGTCACTACTGAGACCGGGGAGCTGTTTTTT
j_call: TRBJ2-5; clone_size: few; d_call: -; v_call: TRBV5-1; cdr3_aa: CASSAADTLGETQYF; cdr3_nt: TGCGCCAGCAGCGCGGCGGACACCCTGGGGGAGACCCAGTACTTC
j_call: TRBJ1-4; clone_size: -; d_call: -; v_call: TRBV2; cdr3_aa: CASNRDANEKLFF; cdr3_nt: TGTGCCAGCAACAGGGACGCTAATGAAAAACTGTTTTTT
j_call: TRBJ2-5; clone_size: few; d_call: TRBD1; v_call: TRBV5-4; cdr3_aa: CASSLNPTGGRETQYF; cdr3_nt: TGTGCCAGCAGCCTAAACCCAACAGGGGGCCGGGAGACCCAGTACTTC
j_call: TRBJ2-1; clone_size: many; d_call: -; v_call: TRBV10-2; cdr3_aa: CASSDGGLVNEQFF; cdr3_nt: TGCGCCAGCAGTGACGGGGGATTGGTCAATGAGCAGTTCTTC
j_call: TRBJ2-7; clone_size: -; d_call: TRBD2; v_call: TRBV5-6; cdr3_aa: CASSLDPTSPDYEQYF; cdr3_nt: TGTGCCAGCAGCTTGGATCCGACTAGCCCAGACTACGAGCAGTACTTC
j_call: TRBJ1-4; clone_size: -; d_call: -; v_call: TRBV5-1; cdr3_aa: CASSLGAANEKLFF; cdr3_nt: TGCGCCAGCAGCTTGGGGGCAGCCAACGAAAAACTGTTTTTT
j_call: TRBJ1-2; clone_size: few; d_call: -; v_call: TRBV6-1; cdr3_aa: CASSRRQDREGYTF; cdr3_nt: TGTGCCAGCAGCCGGCGACAGGACCGGGAAGGCTACACCTTC
j_call: TRBJ2-1; clone_size: -; d_call: -; v_call: TRBV7-2; cdr3_aa: CASSLRGGASNEQFF; cdr3_nt: TGTGCCAGCAGCTTACGAGGGGGGGCCAGCAATGAGCAGTTCTTC
j_call: TRBJ2-1; clone_size: -; d_call: -; v_call: TRBV13; cdr3_aa: CASSPILVYNEQFF; cdr3_nt: TGTGCCAGCAGCCCGATACTAGTTTACAATGAGCAGTTCTTC
j_call: TRBJ2-7; clone_size: -; d_call: TRBD1; v_call: TRBV4-1; cdr3_aa: CASARDSSSSYEQYF; cdr3_nt: TGCGCCAGCGCCAGGGACAGTTCAAGCTCCTACGAGCAGTACTTC
j_call: TRBJ1-5; clone_size: -; d_call: -; v_call: TRBV19; cdr3_aa: CASRGTLPQQPQHF; cdr3_nt: TGTGCCAGTAGGGGGACACTCCCGCAGCAGCCCCAGCATTTT
j_call: TRBJ2-2; clone_size: few; d_call: -; v_call: TRBV11-2; cdr3_aa: CASSQTVNTGELFF; cdr3_nt: TGTGCCAGCAGCCAGACAGTCAACACCGGGGAGCTGTTTTTT
j_call: TRBJ1-2; clone_size: few; d_call: -; v_call: TRBV19; cdr3_aa: CASSPGGADYGYTF; cdr3_nt: TGTGCCAGTAGCCCTGGAGGGGCGGACTATGGCTACACCTTC